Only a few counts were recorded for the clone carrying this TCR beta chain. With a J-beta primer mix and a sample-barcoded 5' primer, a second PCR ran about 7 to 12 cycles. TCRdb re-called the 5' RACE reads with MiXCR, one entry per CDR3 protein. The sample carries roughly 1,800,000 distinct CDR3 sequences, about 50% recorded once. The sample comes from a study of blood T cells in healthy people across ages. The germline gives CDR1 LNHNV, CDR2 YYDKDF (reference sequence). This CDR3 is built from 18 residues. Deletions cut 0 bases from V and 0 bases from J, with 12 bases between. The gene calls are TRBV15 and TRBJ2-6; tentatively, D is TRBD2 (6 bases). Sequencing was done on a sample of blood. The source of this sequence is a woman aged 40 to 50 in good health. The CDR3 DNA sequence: TGTGCCACCAGCAGAGATCGGGGACTCTCCTCTGGGGCCAACGTCCTGACTTTC. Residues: CATSRDRGLSSGANVLTF.